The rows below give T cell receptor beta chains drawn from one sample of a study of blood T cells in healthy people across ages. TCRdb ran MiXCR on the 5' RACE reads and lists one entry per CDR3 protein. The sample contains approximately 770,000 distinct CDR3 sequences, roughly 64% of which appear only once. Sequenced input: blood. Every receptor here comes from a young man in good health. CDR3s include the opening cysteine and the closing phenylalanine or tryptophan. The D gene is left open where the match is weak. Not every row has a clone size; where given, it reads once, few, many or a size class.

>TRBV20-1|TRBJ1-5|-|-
TGCAGTGTACGAGGTCCAAGCAATCAGCCCCAGCATTTT
CSVRGPSNQPQHF
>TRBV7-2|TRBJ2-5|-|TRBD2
TGTGCCAGCAGCCCTCGTGGGGGGGGAGGGCAGACCCAGTACTTC
CASSPRGGGGQTQYF
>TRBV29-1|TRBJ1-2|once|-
TGCAGCATTGATCCGGACTATGGCTACACCTTC
CSIDPDYGYTF
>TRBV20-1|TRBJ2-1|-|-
TGCAGTGCTGCTAGAGATCGAGATGAGCAGTTCTTC
CSAARDRDEQFF
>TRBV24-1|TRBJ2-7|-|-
TGTGCCACCAGTGACCGAACCCTTTCCTACGAGCAGTACTTC
CATSDRTLSYEQYF
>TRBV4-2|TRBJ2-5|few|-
TGTGCCAGCAGCCAAGATAATAGGGGCCAAGAGACCCAGTACTTC
CASSQDNRGQETQYF
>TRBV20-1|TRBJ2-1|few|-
TGCAGTGCTAGACCGCCCGTCCTTGGCAATGAGCAGTTCTTC
CSARPPVLGNEQFF
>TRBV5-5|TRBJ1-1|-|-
TGTGCCAGCAGCTTTCAAAGTTGGGGGGCTGGGACTGAAGCTTTCTTT
CASSFQSWGAGTEAFF
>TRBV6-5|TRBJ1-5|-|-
TGTGCCAGCAGTTACGGCCGTAGTAATCAGCCCCAGCATTTT
CASSYGRSNQPQHF
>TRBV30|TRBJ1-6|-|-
TGTGCCTGGAGTTTTGGTTCACCCCTCCACTTT
CAWSFGSPLHF
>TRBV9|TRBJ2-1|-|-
TGTGCCAGCAGCTCTAGTGGGAAGAACAATGAGCAGTTCTTC
CASSSSGKNNEQFF
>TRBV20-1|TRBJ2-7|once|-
TGCAGTGCCCCCGGGGACGTTTTCTCCTACGAGCAGTACTTC
CSAPGDVFSYEQYF
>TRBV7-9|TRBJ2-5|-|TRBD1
TGTGCCAGCAGCCGAACCCAGGGGGTCGAGGGAAGAGAGACCCAGTACTTC
CASSRTQGVEGRETQYF
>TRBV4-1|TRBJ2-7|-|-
TGCGCCAGCAGCCAAGAGCGGGACAACTCCTACGAGCAGTACTTC
CASSQERDNSYEQYF
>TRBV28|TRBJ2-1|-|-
TGTGCCAGCAGCTCGGCCTGGCTAGCTTTGAATGAGCAGTTCTTC
CASSSAWLALNEQFF
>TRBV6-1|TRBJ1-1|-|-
TGTGCCAGCGATTTGGCCGCTGAAGCTTTCTTT
CASDLAAEAFF
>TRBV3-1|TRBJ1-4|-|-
TGTGCCAGCAGCCAAGTGGCCCCTGGGACCCCGAGACTGTTTTTT
CASSQVAPGTPRLFF
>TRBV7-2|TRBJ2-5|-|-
TGTGCCAGCAGCCCCCAGCGTGGGAGATTGAATGGGCAGTACTTC
CASSPQRGRLNGQYF
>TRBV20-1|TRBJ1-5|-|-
TGCAGTGCTAGTGGGGAGCAGCCCCAGCATTTT
CSASGEQPQHF
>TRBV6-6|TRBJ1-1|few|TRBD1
TGTGCCAGCAGTTCCTGGGGGCAGGGGGCCTCGGGCACTGAAGCTTTCTTT
CASSSWGQGASGTEAFF